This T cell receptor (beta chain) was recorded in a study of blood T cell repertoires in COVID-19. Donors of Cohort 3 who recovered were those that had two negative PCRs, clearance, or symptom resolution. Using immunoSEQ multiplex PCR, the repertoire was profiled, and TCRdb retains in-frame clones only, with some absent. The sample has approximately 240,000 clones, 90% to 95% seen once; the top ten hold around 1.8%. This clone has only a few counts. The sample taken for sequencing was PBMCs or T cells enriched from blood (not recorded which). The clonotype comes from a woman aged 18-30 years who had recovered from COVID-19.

CDR3 in amino acids: CASRPAGTRAYEQYF. The CDR3 DNA sequence: TGTGCCAGCAGACCCGCCGGGACTCGCGCTTACGAGCAGTACTTC. This chain links TRBV7-2 with TRBJ2-7, with D possibly being TRBD2 (6 bases). The CDR3 runs to 15 residues. Between the trimmed V and J ends, which lost 6 bases and 4 bases, there was a span of 19 bases. The germline CDR1 and CDR2 sequences are SGHTA and FQGNSA. The full variable domain, completed using reference TRBV7-2 and TRBJ2-7, is GAGVSQSPSNKVTEKGKDVELRCDPISGHTALYWYRQSLGQGLEFLIYFQGNSAPDKSGLPSDRFSAERTGGSVSTLTIQRTQQEDSAVYLCASRPAGTRAYEQYFGPGTRLTVT.